A selection of T cell receptor beta chains follows, all from one sample in a study of regulatory T cells in long-lasting Graves disease. MiXCR was run by TCRdb on the multiplex PCR reads, yielding one entry per CDR3 protein. The repertoire has around 360,000 distinct CDR3 sequences, under 20% of them found once; the top ten carry around 20%. The data were also submitted as part of a second study, on T cells in Graves' hyperthyroidism and ophthalmopathy.

The specimen was peripheral blood mononuclear cells (PBMCs), collected at new diagnosis, from a patient treated with antithyroid drugs. All receptors derive from a woman aged 18 to 35 with Graves disease. The CDR3 runs from the conserved cysteine through the conserved F or W. The D gene is left open where the match is weak. Clone size appears in some rows only: once, few, many, or a class for an expanded clone.

.	TRBV20-1	TRBJ2-4	many	14	TGCAGTGCTAGGCGTCAGGGGATGGCGCACATTCAGTACTTC	CSARRQGMAHIQYF
.	TRBV7-9	TRBJ1-5	.	13	TGTGCCAGCAGCTTGGGCAGTCATCAGCCCCAGCATTTT	CASSLGSHQPQHF
TRBD2	TRBV20-1	TRBJ2-1	many	16	TGCAGTGCTAGAGAACAAGCGGGAGGGGTTTACAATGAGCAGTTCTTC	CSAREQAGGVYNEQFF
.	TRBV30	TRBJ1-5	many	14	TGTGCCTGGAGCATGACGGGGGGCAATCAGCCCCAGCATTTT	CAWSMTGGNQPQHF
.	TRBV27	TRBJ2-7	.	17	TGTGCCAGCAGTTTAACCCCTCAGGGAGGCAGACCCTACGAGCAGTACTTC	CASSLTPQGGRPYEQYF
TRBD1	TRBV5-4	TRBJ1-1	many	15	TGTGCCAGCCCCCCCATAAAGGGGGCTTTCGGCGAAGCTTTCTTT	CASPPIKGAFGEAFF
.	TRBV6-1	TRBJ2-7	many	14	TGTGCCAGCAGAATCGAGCGTTCCTCCTACGAGCAGTACTTC	CASRIERSSYEQYF
.	TRBV14	TRBJ2-5	.	11	TGTGCCAGCAGCCACGGGCGGACCCAGTACTTC	CASSHGRTQYF
.	TRBV27	TRBJ2-7	many	14	TGTGCCAGCAACACCCAGGGGCGGCCTTACGAGCAGTACTTC	CASNTQGRPYEQYF
TRBD1	TRBV3-1	TRBJ1-3	.	14	TGTGCCAGCAGACCGACAGGGACTGGAAACACCATATATTTT	CASRPTGTGNTIYF
TRBD2	TRBV7-9	TRBJ2-1	.	15	TGTGCCAGCAGCCAACGGACTAGCGGGTACAATGAGCAGTTCTTC	CASSQRTSGYNEQFF
TRBD2	TRBV20-1	TRBJ2-1	.	16	TGCAGTGCTAGTGGCCTAGCGGGAGGATTAGGGGTTGAGCAGTTCTTC	CSASGLAGGLGVEQFF
TRBD1	TRBV18	TRBJ2-1	many	13	TGTGCCAGCTCACCGCGACAGGGCGGTGAGCAGTTCTTC	CASSPRQGGEQFF
TRBD2	TRBV18	TRBJ2-7	few	16	TGTGCCAGCTCACTCTACCTAGCGGGGGGACGCTACGAGCAGTACTTC	CASSLYLAGGRYEQYF
.	TRBV18	TRBJ1-5	many	12	TGTGCCAGCTCTAAAGGCAATCAGCCCCAGCATTTT	CASSKGNQPQHF
.	TRBV13	TRBJ2-2	.	16	TGTGCCAGCAGCCAAAGGATTAGAGACGGCACCGGGGAGCTGTTTTTT	CASSQRIRDGTGELFF
.	TRBV20-1	TRBJ2-2	.	14	TGCAGTGCTAGACGAGAGGCGGGCCGCGGGGAGCTGTTTTTT	CSARREAGRGELFF
TRBD1	TRBV6-2/TRBV6-3	TRBJ2-2	.	15	TGTGCCAGCGGAAACGACAGGGGTTACACCGGGGAGCTGTTTTTT	CASGNDRGYTGELFF
.	TRBV5-6	TRBJ2-5	.	15	TGTGCCAGCAGCTTGGTCGACGGGGGGCGAGAGACCCAGTACTTC	CASSLVDGGRETQYF
.	TRBV7-8	TRBJ2-5	many	14	TGTGCCAGCAGTCGCCACAGGTCCGGAGAGACCCAGTACTTC	CASSRHRSGETQYF
TRBD2	TRBV5-1	TRBJ2-1	many	14	TGCGCCAGCAGTGCGGGGGACCCCTCCAATGAGCAGTTCTTC	CASSAGDPSNEQFF
TRBD2	TRBV20-1	TRBJ2-1	few	19	TGCAGTGCTCCGACCACCGCCCGACTAGCGGTGGGAGCCAACAATGAGCAGTTCTTC	CSAPTTARLAVGANNEQFF
TRBD1	TRBV7-9	TRBJ2-7	many	12	TGTGCCAGCAGCTCCGACAGGGCTGGGCAGTACTTC	CASSSDRAGQYF
.	TRBV19	TRBJ1-1	.	15	TGTGCCAGTACGTCGGATACTTACATGAACACTGAAGCTTTCTTT	CASTSDTYMNTEAFF
TRBD2	TRBV27	TRBJ2-5	many	18	TGTGCCAGCAGTTCGACCTTCGCTAGCGGGGTAGCGGGGGAGACCCAGTACTTC	CASSSTFASGVAGETQYF
TRBD2	TRBV6-2/TRBV6-3	TRBJ2-1	few	15	TGTGCCAGCAGTAACCCGGGACTAGCCTACAATGAGCAGTTCTTC	CASSNPGLAYNEQFF
.	TRBV4-1	TRBJ2-3	.	16	TGCGCCAGCAGCCAGGGACCCCCGGTTAGGTCAGATACGCAGTATTTT	CASSQGPPVRSDTQYF
TRBD2	TRBV9	TRBJ2-7	.	15	TGTGCCAGCAGCGTGTCGGCGACGGGGGGCTACGAGCAGTACTTC	CASSVSATGGYEQYF
TRBD1	TRBV12-3/TRBV12-4	TRBJ2-1	many	14	TGTGCCAGCAGACGAGACAGGGACTACAATGAGCAGTTCTTC	CASRRDRDYNEQFF
.	TRBV30	TRBJ1-5	many	13	TGTGCCTGGAGGACAGCTCGGAATCAGCCCCAGCATTTT	CAWRTARNQPQHF
TRBD1	TRBV5-1	TRBJ1-6	few	15	TGCGCCAGCAGCATGGGACAGGGGGTGATGTCACCCCTCCACTTT	CASSMGQGVMSPLHF
TRBD2	TRBV7-3	TRBJ2-1	many	16	TGTGCCAGCAGCTCTCCCGGGACTAGCGGGAGCAATGAGCAGTCCTTC	CASSSPGTSGSNEQSF
.	TRBV2	TRBJ2-2	few	15	TGTGCCAGCAGTTCTCGGGAGTTGAACACCGGGGGGCTGTTTTTT	CASSSRELNTGGLFF
.	TRBV14	TRBJ2-1	few	16	TGTGCCAGCAGCCCCACATGGCACCGGGGGCTTGGGGAGCAGTTCTTC	CASSPTWHRGLGEQFF
.	TRBV19	TRBJ2-2	.	14	TGTGCCAGTAGTAACACCGGGGGCACCGGGGAGCTGTTTTTT	CASSNTGGTGELFF